The TCR beta chain under discussion was sequenced for a study of T cells in localized non-small cell lung cancer. Study results and limitations: A median approximately 59 of the top 100 tumor clones appeared in adjacent lung.

Trimming cost V 3 bases and J 6 bases, with 11 bases left between them. Germline V gives CDR1 SGHVS, CDR2 FQNEAQ. The CDR3 extends over 14 amino acids. Assay: immunoSEQ multiplex PCR; the TCRdb copy retains only in-frame clones and omits some. In the table there are approximately 60,000 clones, almost 90% of which are singletons. As concerns this clone: No antigen is known for it.

The J gene is TRBJ1-4, the V gene TRBV7-8; the D gene is possibly TRBD1 (5 bases). The TCR sequence derives from a woman between 35 and 70 years old with stage I lung adenocarcinoma. The sequenced sample was peripheral blood, obtained before any cancer treatment. This CDR3 is CASSLDGGDEKLFF. CDR3 nucleotides: TGTGCCAGCAGCTTGGACGGGGGGGATGAAAAACTGTTTTTT.